This TCR beta chain was obtained from a study of cytomegalovirus exposure and HLA in healthy donors. Researchers ran the PCR with 60 Vbeta and 13 Jbeta primers. Sequencing used immunoSEQ multiplex PCR; TCRdb keeps in-frame clones, though not all of them. The table includes roughly 150,000 clones, 70% detected once. Germline V gene data show CDR1 as ENHRY and CDR2 as SYGVKD. The CDR3 is 15 residues long. Trimming pared 2 bases from V and 8 bases from J, leaving 18 bases between. This chain links TRBV10-3 with TRBJ1-2; D is uncertain. The TCR comes from a woman in her twenties or thirties in good health and CMV-seronegative. Specimen: PBMCs. The CDR3 sequence is CAISEPKEGSVGYTF. The CDR3 region has the DNA TGTGCCATCAGTGAGCCCAAAGAGGGTTCCGTCGGCTACACCTTC.